These T cell receptor beta chains were read from a single sample in a study of Ad26.COV2.S vaccination and SARS-CoV-2 variants. Generated by immunoSEQ multiplex PCR, the TCRdb table keeps only in-frame clones and is missing some. This sample carries about 250,000 clones, around 88% of them seen once, and the ten largest clones take about 2.7%. Material: peripheral blood, obtained in a trial of Ad26.COV2.S vaccine versus placebo. The receptors originated from a person aged 18-60 years who received the Ad26.COV2.S COVID-19 vaccine or a placebo. Both conserved end residues are part of each CDR3. The D gene is left open where the match is weak. Clone size is not always given. Where it is, it says once, few, many or a class for expanded clones.

j_call d_call clone_size v_call cdr3_aa cdr3_nt
TRBJ1-4 TRBD1 - TRBV6-5 CASRTDRLNEKLFF TGTGCCAGCAGGACGGACAGGCTTAATGAAAAACTGTTTTTT
TRBJ2-1 - - TRBV18 CASSPGVTSYNEQFF TGTGCCAGCTCACCTGGGGTAACCTCCTACAATGAGCAGTTCTTC
TRBJ2-2 TRBD2 - TRBV3-1/TRBV3-2 CASSPHSPWLLAGSTGELFF TGTGCCAGCAGCCCTCATTCCCCCTGGTTACTAGCGGGATCCACCGGGGAGCTGTTTTTT
TRBJ2-1 - - TRBV2 CASSGSGSGQFF TGTGCCAGCAGTGGCAGCGGCTCTGGGCAGTTCTTC
TRBJ2-5 - - TRBV7-2 CASSLAETQYF TGTGCCAGCAGCTTAGCGGAGACCCAGTACTTC
TRBJ2-7 TRBD1 once TRBV5-5 CASSIRDRGHEQYF TGTGCCAGCAGCATCCGGGACAGGGGCCACGAGCAGTACTTC
TRBJ2-2 - - TRBV7-8 CASRTGIPTPGELFF TGTGCCAGCAGAACCGGGATCCCCACCCCCGGGGAGCTGTTTTTT
TRBJ1-2 - - TRBV19 CATRVTHASNYGYTF TGTGCCACCCGGGTCACCCATGCGTCTAACTATGGCTACACCTTC
TRBJ2-6 - - TRBV6-5 CASRGSGANVLTF TGTGCCAGCAGGGGCTCTGGGGCCAACGTCCTGACTTTC
TRBJ2-2 TRBD2 - TRBV29-1 CSVLGLAGVGTGELFF TGCAGCGTTTTAGGACTAGCGGGAGTGGGCACCGGGGAGCTGTTTTTT
TRBJ2-6 - - TRBV21-1 CASQPYNYSGANVLTF TGTGCCAGCCAACCCTACAACTACTCTGGGGCCAACGTCCTGACTTTC
TRBJ2-1 - - TRBV11-3 CASSRDRINEQFF TGTGCCAGCAGCCGGGACCGGATCAATGAGCAGTTCTTC
TRBJ1-5 TRBD1 - TRBV3-1/TRBV3-2 CASSHGTGYRQPQHF TGTGCCAGCAGCCACGGGACAGGGTATCGACAGCCCCAGCATTTT
TRBJ2-1 TRBD2 - TRBV4-2 CASSYLLAGVSNEQFF TGTGCCAGCAGCTACTTACTAGCGGGAGTATCTAATGAGCAGTTCTTC
TRBJ2-2 - - TRBV4-1 CASSQDVGGFGELFF TGCGCCAGCAGCCAAGATGTCGGGGGCTTCGGGGAGCTGTTTTTT
TRBJ1-5 TRBD1 - TRBV2 CASTTGTGGQPQHF TGTGCCAGCACCACCGGGACAGGAGGTCAGCCCCAGCATTTT
TRBJ2-3 TRBD1 - TRBV2 CAGGTGAKDTQYF TGTGCCGGGGGGACAGGGGCAAAGGATACGCAGTATTTT
TRBJ2-1 - - TRBV7-2 CASSLDVLGVGQFF TGTGCCAGCAGCTTGGATGTGTTGGGGGTAGGGCAGTTCTTC
TRBJ2-1 - - TRBV4-3 CASSRSWTENEQFF TGCGCCAGCAGCCGAAGTTGGACGGAGAATGAGCAGTTCTTC
TRBJ2-2 - - TRBV29-1 CSGKWDRFTGELFF TGCAGCGGAAAATGGGACCGATTCACCGGGGAGCTGTTTTTT